The clone carrying this T cell receptor beta chain has just a few counts. The antigen is unknown. It was with a sample-barcoded 5' primer and a J-beta primer mix that a second PCR of roughly 7 to 12 cycles was run. TCRdb re-derived calls from the 5' RACE reads in MiXCR, one entry per CDR3 protein. The sample has more than 500,000 distinct CDR3 sequences; about 26% are singletons. Germline trimming cut 5 bases from V and 2 bases from J; bases unmatched to any gene: 7. The germline V gene has CDR1 SGHTA and CDR2 FQGTGA. This CDR3 has 15 amino acids. The data are from a study of blood T cells in healthy people across ages. The people who gave samples were healthy Caucasians from Russia, aged roughly 6 to 95. Per sample, extraction of total RNA gave at least 6 micrograms in every case. Study-wide points: Age advanced and TCR beta diversity per million T cells fell, roughly linearly. Donor CMV infection status was unknown, possibly confounding age-related changes in expanded clonotypes.

The clonotype originates from a woman in her 70s in good health. The sequenced sample consisted of blood. V gene TRBV7-3 combines with J gene TRBJ2-3; 7 bases line up with TRBD1. The DNA for the CDR3 is TGTGCCAGCAGCCAGACAGGGAGCGTCACAGATACGCAGTATTTT. Protein product: CASSQTGSVTDTQYF. Full variable domain (remainder filled in from reference TRBV7-3 and TRBJ2-3): GAGVSQTPSNKVTEKGKYVELRCDPISGHTALYWYRQSLGQGPEFLIYFQGTGAADDSGLPNDRFFAVRPEGSVSTLKIQRTERGDSAVYLCASSQTGSVTDTQYFGPGTRLTVL.